This TCR beta chain was sequenced for a study of molecular identifiers for immune sequencing clone quantification. Study-wide background: RNA from approximately 20,000 or 98,000 naive CD8 cells was split five ways in replicates, with four sequenced.

The CDR3 consists of 19 residues. Naive CD8 T cells underwent sorting with the CD8+CD4-CCR7+CD45RA+ definition. Study-wide results and caveats: It was shown that clones above 20 RNA copies held over 98% of effector molecules, but under 1% in naive cells.

This clonotype occurred a few times. Antigen unknown. Previously described methods with listed TCR primers produced the bulk TCR libraries. Via MiXCR, TCRdb re-called the PCR reads, giving one row per CDR3 protein. This sample yields under 800,000 distinct CDR3 sequences, of which roughly 27% are seen a single time; 0.7% to 0.95% belongs to the top ten. This chain joins TRBV21-1 and TRBJ2-1; the table names TRBD2, a call not compared with the DNA. TRBV21-1 is shown as a pseudogene. This receptor was identified in a human donor in good health. Some libraries in this study had Jurkat cell RNA spiked in. Specimen: naive CD8+ T cells from blood, with Jurkat cell RNA spiked in. Documented subset: FACS-sorted CD8+CD4-CCR7+CD45RA+ naive T cells. CDR3 in DNA: TGTGTCAGCAGCAAACCGAGGACTAGCGGGAGGGGGGAGGCTGGTGAGCAGTTCTTC. Its translation is CVSSKPRTSGRGEAGEQFF.